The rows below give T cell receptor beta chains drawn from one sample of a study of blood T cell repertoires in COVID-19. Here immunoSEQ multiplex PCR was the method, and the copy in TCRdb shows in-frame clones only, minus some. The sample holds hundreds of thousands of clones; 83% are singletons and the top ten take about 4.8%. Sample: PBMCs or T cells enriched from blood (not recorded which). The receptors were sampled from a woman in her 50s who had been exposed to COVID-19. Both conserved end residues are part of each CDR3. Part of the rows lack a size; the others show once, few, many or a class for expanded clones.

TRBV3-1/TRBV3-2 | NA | CASSQDRGGAGYTF
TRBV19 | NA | CASSIDRSLYNEQFF
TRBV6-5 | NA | CASSYSEGSGTEAFF
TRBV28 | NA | CASSLTMNTEAFF
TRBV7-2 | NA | CASSLSGLDNYGYTF
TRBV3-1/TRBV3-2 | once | CASSRVIGGQRRTQYF
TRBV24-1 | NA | CATSDPDRGGGYTF
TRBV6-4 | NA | CASSPITGGNSPLHF
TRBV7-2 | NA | CASSLGGLGGELFF
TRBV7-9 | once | CASSRDGDNSPLHF
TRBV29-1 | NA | CSVVEGFGELFF
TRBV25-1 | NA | CASSDGSGGGWNEQFF